In its sample, the clone carrying this T cell receptor beta chain was seen a few times. V lost 1 base to trimming and J lost 4 bases, with 16 bases between them. This CDR3 is built from 16 residues. From the RT-PCR reads, TCRdb called clonotypes with MiXCR, one entry per CDR3 protein. The repertoire consists of about 680,000 distinct CDR3 sequences, with 12% to 15% occurring once and the leading ten covering 3.6%. Sequencing was performed on memory CD4+ T cells from blood. The chain uses TRBV12-3 or TRBV12-4 and TRBJ1-2; no definite D call. The TCR was taken from a female donor in good health, serving as a healthy control. CDR3 sequence reads: CASSLGPGIRIYGYTF. CDR3 in DNA: TGTGCCAGCAGTTTAGGGCCGGGGATCCGGATCTATGGCTACACCTTC.